The rows below give T cell receptor beta chains drawn from one sample of a study of cytomegalovirus exposure and HLA in healthy donors. Profiling relied on immunoSEQ multiplex PCR, and the TCRdb table lists in-frame clones only, not all of them. The sample has about 180,000 clones, around 82% seen once. Sequencing used PBMCs. These receptors all stem from a man in his 60s in good health and CMV-seronegative. Each CDR3 is given with its conserved first and last residue. The order of the fields is V gene, clone size, J gene, D gene, CDR3 protein, CDR3 DNA. D genes are given only for firm matches. Some rows mark clone size as missing; the rest say once, few, many or name a class of expanded clone.

TRBV19	NA	TRBJ2-2	TRBD2	CASSRSGGADGELFF	TGTGCCAGTAGTAGAAGCGGGGGGGCCGACGGGGAGCTGTTTTTT
TRBV19	once	TRBJ2-5	NA	CASSIWGSQETQYF	TGTGCCAGTAGTATCTGGGGCTCCCAAGAGACCCAGTACTTC
TRBV5-1	NA	TRBJ2-7	NA	CASSLEISGGQPRQYF	TGCGCCAGCAGCTTGGAAATATCGGGGGGACAACCTAGGCAGTACTTC
TRBV5-1	few	TRBJ2-1	NA	CASSLVFSTDEQFF	TGCGCCAGCAGCTTGGTTTTCTCAACGGATGAGCAGTTCTTC
TRBV5-1	NA	TRBJ1-5	NA	CASSSTGLQPQHF	TGCGCCAGCAGCTCAACCGGGTTGCAGCCCCAGCATTTT
TRBV5-1	NA	TRBJ1-2	NA	CASSSLLGSAGGYTF	TGCGCCAGCAGCTCTCTTCTGGGGTCCGCGGGGGGCTACACCTTC
TRBV7-9	once	TRBJ1-6	NA	CASSLTGLPLHF	TGTGCCAGCAGCTTAACAGGGTTACCCCTCCACTTT
TRBV6-6	NA	TRBJ1-6	NA	CASSPTGPNSPLHF	TGTGCCAGCAGCCCAACAGGGCCGAATTCACCCCTCCACTTT
TRBV9	NA	TRBJ2-6	NA	CASSEDFFGGANVLTF	TGTGCCAGCAGCGAGGACTTTTTTGGTGGGGCCAACGTCCTGACTTTC
TRBV5-6	NA	TRBJ1-6	TRBD1	CASSQRGLSYNSPLHF	TGTGCCAGCAGCCAGAGGGGGCTATCCTATAATTCACCCCTCCACTTT
TRBV6-6	NA	TRBJ1-4	TRBD1	CASSYRGGTGGEKLFF	TGTGCCAGCAGTTACCGGGGAGGGACAGGCGGTGAAAAACTGTTTTTT